Listed below are T cell receptor beta chains from one sample, sequenced in a study of T-cell memory formation after mild COVID-19. TCRdb used MiXCR to reprocess the 5' RACE reads, holding one entry per CDR3 protein. This sample has about 260,000 distinct CDR3 sequences, with 16% found just once. Sequencing used PBMCs or a T cell subset sorted from them (not recorded which). Receptor source: a man aged 18 to 30 who had mild COVID-19 (a few samples of this study predate the infection). Cell type and time point are not known. CDR3s include the opening cysteine and the closing phenylalanine or tryptophan. The D gene is left open where the match is weak. Some rows mark clone size as missing; the rest say once, few, many or name a class of expanded clone.

size | J | V | D | CDR3 | DNA
- | TRBJ1-2 | TRBV7-9 | TRBD1 | CASRPGTGEGRAYGYTF | TGTGCCAGCAGACCCGGGACAGGGGAAGGACGTGCCTATGGCTACACCTTC
few | TRBJ2-1 | TRBV4-1 | - | CASSQVGGGSYNEQFF | TGCGCCAGCAGCCAAGTAGGAGGAGGCTCCTACAATGAGCAGTTCTTC
many | TRBJ1-4 | TRBV20-1 | TRBD1 | CSAREKPGQGPLARYEKLFF | TGCAGTGCTAGAGAAAAACCGGGACAGGGTCCCCTGGCGCGTTATGAAAAACTGTTTTTT
few | TRBJ2-1 | TRBV7-9 | - | CASSTDYNEQFF | TGTGCCAGCAGCACCGATTACAATGAGCAGTTCTTC
- | TRBJ1-4 | TRBV7-9 | - | CASTLGEKLFF | TGTGCCAGCACCCTGGGGGAAAAACTGTTTTTT
- | TRBJ2-7 | TRBV7-8 | - | CASSSPPAYEQYF | TGTGCCAGCAGCTCCCCGCCCGCCTACGAGCAGTACTTC
- | TRBJ1-1 | TRBV4-1 | - | CASGWTRNTEAFF | TGCGCCAGCGGATGGACGAGGAACACTGAAGCTTTCTTT
- | TRBJ1-1 | TRBV28 | - | CASSFESSTEAFF | TGTGCCAGCAGTTTTGAGTCGTCCACTGAAGCTTTCTTT
few | TRBJ2-5 | TRBV29-1 | TRBD1 | CSVEIRGLGETQYF | TGCAGCGTTGAAATCAGGGGGCTAGGCGAGACCCAGTACTTC
few | TRBJ2-3 | TRBV11-1 | - | CASSLLGRSTDTQYF | TGTGCCAGCAGCTTACTAGGCAGGAGCACAGATACGCAGTATTTT
- | TRBJ1-2 | TRBV28 | TRBD1 | CASSRGQGAHGYTF | TGTGCCAGCAGTCGCGGACAGGGGGCGCATGGCTACACCTTC
- | TRBJ2-5 | TRBV5-1 | - | CASSARAAGQQETQYF | TGCGCCAGCAGCGCCCGGGCAGCGGGACAGCAAGAGACCCAGTACTTC
many | TRBJ2-3 | TRBV5-1 | - | CASSLESAEDTQYF | TGCGCCAGCAGCTTGGAATCCGCGGAAGATACGCAGTATTTT
few | TRBJ2-2 | TRBV6-5 | TRBD1 | CASSPRQGAGTGELFF | TGTGCCAGCAGTCCTCGACAGGGGGCAGGGACCGGGGAGCTGTTTTTT
few | TRBJ1-3 | TRBV11-3 | TRBD1 | CASRRGGAVGNTIYF | TGTGCCAGCAGGCGAGGGGGCGCGGTTGGAAACACCATATATTTT
- | TRBJ2-3 | TRBV4-2 | TRBD1 | CASSQGQGEGADTQYF | TGTGCCAGCAGCCAAGGACAGGGGGAAGGGGCAGATACGCAGTATTTT
- | TRBJ2-3 | TRBV4-3 | - | CASSQDKNTDTQYF | TGCGCCAGCAGCCAAGATAAAAACACAGATACGCAGTATTTT
- | TRBJ2-7 | TRBV18 | - | CASSPTQGPNYEQYF | TGTGCCAGCTCCCCAACTCAGGGGCCAAACTACGAGCAGTACTTC
few | TRBJ2-2 | TRBV7-3 | - | CASRYFGGAYTGELFF | TGTGCCAGCAGATACTTCGGGGGCGCGTACACCGGGGAGCTGTTTTTT
- | TRBJ2-1 | TRBV7-9 | - | CASSQSRAQEQFF | TGTGCCAGCAGCCAATCCAGAGCTCAGGAGCAGTTCTTC
- | TRBJ2-2 | TRBV5-1 | - | CGSSFDPWPTGELFF | TGCGGCAGCAGCTTTGACCCCTGGCCCACCGGGGAGCTGTTTTTT
- | TRBJ2-4 | TRBV4-1 | - | CASSQVRISWKAKNIQYF | TGCGCCAGCAGCCAAGTTCGGATAAGTTGGAAAGCCAAAAACATTCAGTACTTC
few | TRBJ1-1 | TRBV7-3 | - | CASSLMASTEAFF | TGTGCCAGCAGCTTAATGGCGTCCACTGAAGCTTTCTTT
few | TRBJ1-4 | TRBV7-9 | - | CASSSDLRVVEKLFF | TGTGCCAGCAGCTCGGATCTAAGGGTTGTGGAAAAACTGTTTTTT
- | TRBJ2-5 | TRBV21-1 | - | CASSPKAGGGETQYF | TGTGCCAGCAGTCCTAAGGCTGGAGGGGGAGAGACCCAGTACTTC
once | TRBJ1-5 | TRBV2 | TRBD1 | CASRNGQGGNQPQHF | TGTGCCAGCAGAAACGGACAGGGTGGCAATCAGCCCCAGCATTTT
- | TRBJ1-2 | TRBV19 | TRBD1 | CASRAGGYGYTF | TGTGCCAGTCGGGCAGGGGGCTATGGCTACACCTTC
few | TRBJ1-4 | TRBV24-1 | - | CATRSARLFF | TGTGCCACCAGGAGCGCCCGACTTTTTTTT
- | TRBJ1-2 | TRBV6-1 | - | CASKVDYGYTF | TGTGCCAGCAAGGTTGACTATGGCTACACCTTC
many | TRBJ2-7 | TRBV6-2/TRBV6-3 | - | CASSYRVAAGSHEQYF | TGTGCCAGCAGTTACCGGGTGGCGGCAGGGTCACACGAGCAGTACTTC
- | TRBJ2-1 | TRBV7-3 | - | CASSSPSSYNEQFF | TGTGCCAGCAGCTCCCCGAGCTCCTACAATGAGCAGTTCTTC
- | TRBJ1-1 | TRBV6-1 | - | CASSELQGLGNTEAFF | TGTGCCAGCAGTGAACTCCAGGGCCTCGGGAACACTGAAGCTTTCTTT
few | TRBJ2-1 | TRBV6-2/TRBV6-3 | - | CASSAETGGPHEQFF | TGTGCCAGCAGTGCCGAAACGGGGGGCCCCCATGAGCAGTTCTTC
few | TRBJ2-5 | TRBV11-2 | TRBD2 | CASSLDPSGGLEETQYF | TGTGCCAGCAGCTTAGATCCTAGCGGGGGGTTGGAAGAGACCCAGTACTTC
many | TRBJ1-1 | TRBV7-6 | - | CASSVQTGTEAFF | TGTGCCAGCAGCGTACAAACAGGGACCGAAGCTTTCTTT
- | TRBJ1-6 | TRBV12-3/TRBV12-4 | TRBD1 | CASSLSGTGGRSPLHF | TGTGCCAGCAGTCTCTCCGGGACAGGCGGTCGTTCACCCCTCCACTTT
few | TRBJ2-5 | TRBV15 | - | CATSRDYGEETQYF | TGTGCCACCAGCAGAGATTATGGGGAAGAGACCCAGTACTTC
few | TRBJ2-5 | TRBV7-6 | TRBD1 | CASSKGQQETQYF | TGTGCCAGCAGCAAGGGACAGCAAGAGACCCAGTACTTC
- | TRBJ2-2 | TRBV4-2 | TRBD2 | CASRSPSGGATNTGELFF | TGTGCCAGCAGAAGTCCTAGCGGGGGGGCCACGAACACCGGGGAGCTGTTTTTT
many | TRBJ2-2 | TRBV12-3/TRBV12-4 | - | CASTPNTGELFF | TGTGCCAGCACCCCCAACACCGGGGAGCTGTTTTTT
- | TRBJ2-7 | TRBV5-6 | - | CASSSPRRTLSSYEQYF | TGTGCCAGCAGCTCCCCCAGGAGGACTCTGAGCTCCTACGAGCAGTACTTC
- | TRBJ2-1 | TRBV9 | - | CASRGEGSYNEQFF | TGTGCCAGCAGGGGGGAAGGCTCCTACAATGAGCAGTTCTTC
- | TRBJ1-2 | TRBV6-5 | TRBD1 | CASRLDRGFRGYTF | TGTGCCAGCAGGTTGGACAGGGGCTTTCGAGGCTACACCTTC
- | TRBJ2-1 | TRBV18 | - | CASSPVSGTYNEQFF | TGTGCCAGCTCACCAGTTTCGGGGACTTACAATGAGCAGTTCTTC
- | TRBJ2-2 | TRBV12-3/TRBV12-4 | TRBD1 | CASSFDRDTGELFF | TGTGCCAGCAGTTTCGACAGGGACACCGGGGAGCTGTTTTTT
- | TRBJ2-1 | TRBV7-9 | - | CASSKAPPNEQFF | TGTGCCAGCAGTAAAGCTCCCCCCAATGAGCAGTTCTTC